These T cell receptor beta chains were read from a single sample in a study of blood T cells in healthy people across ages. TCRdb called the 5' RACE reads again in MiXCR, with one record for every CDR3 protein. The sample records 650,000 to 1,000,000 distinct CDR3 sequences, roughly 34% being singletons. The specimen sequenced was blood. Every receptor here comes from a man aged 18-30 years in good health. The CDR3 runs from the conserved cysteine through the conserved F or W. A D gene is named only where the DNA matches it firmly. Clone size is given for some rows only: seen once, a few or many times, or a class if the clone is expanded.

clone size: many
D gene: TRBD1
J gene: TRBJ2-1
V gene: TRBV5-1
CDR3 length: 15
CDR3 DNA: TGCGCCAGCAGCTTCGGGGACAGGGGGGGCAATGAGCAGTTCTTC
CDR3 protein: CASSFGDRGGNEQFF

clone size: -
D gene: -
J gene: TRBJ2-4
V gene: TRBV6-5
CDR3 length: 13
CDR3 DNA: TGTGCCTGCTATGACCCGGCCAAAAACATTCAGTACTTC
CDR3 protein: CACYDPAKNIQYF

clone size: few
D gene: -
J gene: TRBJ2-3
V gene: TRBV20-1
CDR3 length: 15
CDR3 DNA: TGCAGTGCTAGTAAGCCGCCCTTTAGCACAGATACGCAGTATTTT
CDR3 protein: CSASKPPFSTDTQYF

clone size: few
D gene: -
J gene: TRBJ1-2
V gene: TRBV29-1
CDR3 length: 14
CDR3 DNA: TGCAGCGTTCAGGACCCTGGACGCGGGTATGGCTACACCTTC
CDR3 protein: CSVQDPGRGYGYTF

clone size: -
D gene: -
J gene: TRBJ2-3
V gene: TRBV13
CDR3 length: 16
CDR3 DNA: TGTGCCAGCAGCTTAGGGATACCTTCGGGGGTGGGTACGCAGTATTTT
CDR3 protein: CASSLGIPSGVGTQYF

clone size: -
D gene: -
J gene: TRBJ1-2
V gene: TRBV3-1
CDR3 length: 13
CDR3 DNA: TGTGCCAGCAGCCAAATCGGGGACTCTGGCTACACCTTC
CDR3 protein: CASSQIGDSGYTF

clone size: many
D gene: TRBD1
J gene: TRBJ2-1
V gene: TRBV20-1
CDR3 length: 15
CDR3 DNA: TGCAGTGCTAGAGATAGCAGGACAGGGGGCAATGAGCAGTTCTTC
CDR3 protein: CSARDSRTGGNEQFF

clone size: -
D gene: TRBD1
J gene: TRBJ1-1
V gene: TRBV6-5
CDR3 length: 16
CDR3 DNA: TGTGCCAGCAGCGAGGGACAGGGGTACGCGAACACTGAAGCTTTCTTT
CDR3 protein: CASSEGQGYANTEAFF

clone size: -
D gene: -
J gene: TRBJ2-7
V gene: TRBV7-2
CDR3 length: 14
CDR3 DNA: TGTGCCAGCAGCCGCCAGGGGCTCGACTACGAGCAGTACTTC
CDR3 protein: CASSRQGLDYEQYF

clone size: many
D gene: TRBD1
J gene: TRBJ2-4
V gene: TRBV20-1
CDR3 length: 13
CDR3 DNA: TGCAGTGCTTCCGGGACAGGGGGGAACATTCAGTACTTC
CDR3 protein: CSASGTGGNIQYF

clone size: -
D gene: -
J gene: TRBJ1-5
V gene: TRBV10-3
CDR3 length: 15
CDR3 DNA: TGTGCCATCAGTGAGTCTGAGACAGCTAATCAGCCCCAGCATTTT
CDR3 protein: CAISESETANQPQHF

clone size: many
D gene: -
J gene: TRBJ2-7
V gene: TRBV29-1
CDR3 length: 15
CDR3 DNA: TGCAGCGTTTCCGGGACTGTAGATACCTCCTACGAGCAGTACTTC
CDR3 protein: CSVSGTVDTSYEQYF

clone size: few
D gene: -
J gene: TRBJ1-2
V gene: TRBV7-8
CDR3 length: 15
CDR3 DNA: TGTGCCAGCAGCCGCCAGGTGGTGGGGGGCTATGGCTACACCTTC
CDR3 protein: CASSRQVVGGYGYTF

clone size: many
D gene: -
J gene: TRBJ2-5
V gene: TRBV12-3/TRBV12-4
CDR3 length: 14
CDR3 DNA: TGTGCCAGCAGTTCAGACAACCAAGTAGAGACCCAGTACTTC
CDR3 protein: CASSSDNQVETQYF

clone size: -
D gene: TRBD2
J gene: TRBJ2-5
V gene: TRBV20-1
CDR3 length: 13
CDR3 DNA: TGCAGTTCCCCGAGCGGGGCCCAAGAGACCCAGTACTTC
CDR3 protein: CSSPSGAQETQYF

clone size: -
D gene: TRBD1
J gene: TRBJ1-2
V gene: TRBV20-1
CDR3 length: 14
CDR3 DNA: TGCAGTGCTAGAGCTCCGGGACAGCTATATGGCTACACCTTC
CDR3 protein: CSARAPGQLYGYTF

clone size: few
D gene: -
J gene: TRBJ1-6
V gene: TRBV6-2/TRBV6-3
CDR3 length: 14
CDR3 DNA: TGTGCCAGCAGTTACGGGCAGTATAATTCACCCCTCCACTTT
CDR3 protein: CASSYGQYNSPLHF

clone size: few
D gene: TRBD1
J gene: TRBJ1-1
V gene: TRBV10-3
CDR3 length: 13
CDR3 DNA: TGTGCCAGTAGGACAGGGGGAAGTACTGAAGCTTTCTTT
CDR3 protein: CASRTGGSTEAFF

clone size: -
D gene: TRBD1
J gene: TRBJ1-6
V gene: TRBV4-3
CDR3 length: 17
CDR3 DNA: TGCGCCAGCAGCCAAGAGAGATCCGGGACAGCGACCTCACCCCTCCACTTT
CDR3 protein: CASSQERSGTATSPLHF

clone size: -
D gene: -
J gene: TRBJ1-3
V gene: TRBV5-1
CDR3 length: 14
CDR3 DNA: TGCGCCAGCAGCACCTTCTCGGGAGGGGACACCATATATTTT
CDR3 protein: CASSTFSGGDTIYF

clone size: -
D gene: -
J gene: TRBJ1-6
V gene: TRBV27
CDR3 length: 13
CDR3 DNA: TGTGCCAGCAGTTTAATCTGGGATTCACCCCCCCACTTT
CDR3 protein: CASSLIWDSPPHF

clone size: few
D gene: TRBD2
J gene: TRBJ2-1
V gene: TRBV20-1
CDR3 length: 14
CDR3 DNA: TGCAGTGCTCGACTAGCGGGGGTGTACAATGAGCAGTTCTTC
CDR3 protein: CSARLAGVYNEQFF

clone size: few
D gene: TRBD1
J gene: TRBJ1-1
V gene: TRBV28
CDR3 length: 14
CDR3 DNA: TGTGCCAGCAGGTCCAGGGGGCGCAACACTGAAGCTTTCTTT
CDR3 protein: CASRSRGRNTEAFF

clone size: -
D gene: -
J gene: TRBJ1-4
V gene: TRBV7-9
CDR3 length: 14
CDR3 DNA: TGTGCCAGCAGCTTAGTAGGGGTTTATGAAAAACTGTTTTTT
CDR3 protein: CASSLVGVYEKLFF

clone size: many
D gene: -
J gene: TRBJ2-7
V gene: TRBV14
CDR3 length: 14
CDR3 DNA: TGTGCCAGCAGCCCAATGACTAGTATCTACGAGCAGTACTTC
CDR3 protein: CASSPMTSIYEQYF

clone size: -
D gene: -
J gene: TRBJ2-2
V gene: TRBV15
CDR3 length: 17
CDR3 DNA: TGTGCCACCAGCACCCGATCCGGGACACCAAACACCGGGGAGCTGTTTTTT
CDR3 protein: CATSTRSGTPNTGELFF

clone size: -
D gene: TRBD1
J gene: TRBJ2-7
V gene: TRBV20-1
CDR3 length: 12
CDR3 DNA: TGCAGTGCTACAAACAGGGGCTACGAGCAGTACTTC
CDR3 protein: CSATNRGYEQYF

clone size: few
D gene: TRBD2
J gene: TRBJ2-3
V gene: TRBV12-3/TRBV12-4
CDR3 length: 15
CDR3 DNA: TGTGCCAGCAGTCAATTAGCGGGGGGGCTGGCTACGCAGTATTTT
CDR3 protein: CASSQLAGGLATQYF

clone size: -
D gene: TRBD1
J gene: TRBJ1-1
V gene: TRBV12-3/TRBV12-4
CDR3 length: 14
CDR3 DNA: TGTGCCAGCAGTTTGGACAGGGTCCTTGGTGAAGCTTTCTTT
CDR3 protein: CASSLDRVLGEAFF

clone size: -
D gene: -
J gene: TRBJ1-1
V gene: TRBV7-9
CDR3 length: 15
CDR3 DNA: TGTGCCAGCAGCCCAAGGACAGCCTCGAACACTGAAGCTTTCTTT
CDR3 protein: CASSPRTASNTEAFF

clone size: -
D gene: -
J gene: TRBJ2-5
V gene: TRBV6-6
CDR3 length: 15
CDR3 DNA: TGTGCCAGCAGTTACAGGGAGAAGCCCCGAGAGACCCAGTACTTC
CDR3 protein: CASSYREKPRETQYF

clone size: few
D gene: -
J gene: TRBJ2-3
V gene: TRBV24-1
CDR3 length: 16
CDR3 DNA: TGTGCCACCAGTGACCCCGGGCCCCACTTTGGGGATACGCAGTATTTT
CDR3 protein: CATSDPGPHFGDTQYF

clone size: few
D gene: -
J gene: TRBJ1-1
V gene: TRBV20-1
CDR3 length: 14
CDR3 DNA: TGCAGTGCTAGAGCCTCAGGGGTTAACACTGAAGCTTTCTTT
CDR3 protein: CSARASGVNTEAFF

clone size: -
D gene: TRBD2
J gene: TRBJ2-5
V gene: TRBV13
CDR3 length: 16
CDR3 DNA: TGTGCCAGCAGCTCATTTAGCGGGGGGACTCAAGAGACCCAGTACTTC
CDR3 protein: CASSSFSGGTQETQYF

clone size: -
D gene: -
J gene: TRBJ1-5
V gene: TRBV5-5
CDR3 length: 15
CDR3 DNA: TGTGCCAGCAGCTTGTCGTCAGCAAGCAATCAGCCCCAGCATTTT
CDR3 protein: CASSLSSASNQPQHF

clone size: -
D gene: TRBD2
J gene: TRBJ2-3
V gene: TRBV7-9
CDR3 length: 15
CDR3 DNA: TGTGCCAGCAGCTCCGCGGGGGTAGTCTCAGATACGCAGTATTTT
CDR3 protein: CASSSAGVVSDTQYF

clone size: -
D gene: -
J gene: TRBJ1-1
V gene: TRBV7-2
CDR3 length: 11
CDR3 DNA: TGTGCCAGCACCGGGGCCACTGAAGCTTTCTTT
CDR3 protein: CASTGATEAFF

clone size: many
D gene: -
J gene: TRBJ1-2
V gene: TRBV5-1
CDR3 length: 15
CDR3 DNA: TGCGCCAGCAGCTTGTGGACAGAGGCTGATTATGGCTACACCTTC
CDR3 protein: CASSLWTEADYGYTF

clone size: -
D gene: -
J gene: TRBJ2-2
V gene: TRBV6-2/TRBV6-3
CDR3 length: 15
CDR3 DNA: TGTGCCAGCCGAAGGGCTAGCCCGAACACCGGGGAGCTGTTTTTT
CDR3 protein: CASRRASPNTGELFF

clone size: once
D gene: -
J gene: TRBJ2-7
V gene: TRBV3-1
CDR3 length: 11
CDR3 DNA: TGTGCCAGCAGCCAATCAGCAGGACTGTACTTC
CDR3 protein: CASSQSAGLYF

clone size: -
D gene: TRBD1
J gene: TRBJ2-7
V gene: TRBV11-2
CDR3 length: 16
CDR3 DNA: TGTGCCAGCAGCTTGTTTGGAGGACAGGTGGCCTACGAGCAGTACTTC
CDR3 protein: CASSLFGGQVAYEQYF

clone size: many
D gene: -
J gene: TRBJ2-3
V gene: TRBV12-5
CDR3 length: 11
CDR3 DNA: TGTGCTAGTGGTTTCACAGATACGCAGTATTTT
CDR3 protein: CASGFTDTQYF

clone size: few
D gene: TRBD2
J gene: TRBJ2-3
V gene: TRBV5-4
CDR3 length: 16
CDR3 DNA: TGTGCCAGCAGCCCGATGACTAGCGGGGGCACAGATACGCAGTATTTT
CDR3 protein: CASSPMTSGGTDTQYF

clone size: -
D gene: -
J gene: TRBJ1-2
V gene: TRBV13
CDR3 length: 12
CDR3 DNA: TGTGCCAGCAGCTTAGAAGGGGAAGGCTACACCTTC
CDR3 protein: CASSLEGEGYTF

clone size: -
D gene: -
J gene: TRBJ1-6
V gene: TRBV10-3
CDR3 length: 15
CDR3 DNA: TGTGCCACCACCAATTCTCCAGCAGAGCGTTCACCCCTCCACTTT
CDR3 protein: CATTNSPAERSPLHF

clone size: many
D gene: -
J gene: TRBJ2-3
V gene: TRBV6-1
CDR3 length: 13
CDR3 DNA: TGTGCCAGCAGTGAACATTTGGCGGATACGCAGTATTTT
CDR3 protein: CASSEHLADTQYF

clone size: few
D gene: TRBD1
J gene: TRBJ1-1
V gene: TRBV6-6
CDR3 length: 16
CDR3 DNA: TGTGCCAGCAGCCCAAACAGGGGGCAGGGGCACACTGAAGCTTTCTTT
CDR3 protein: CASSPNRGQGHTEAFF

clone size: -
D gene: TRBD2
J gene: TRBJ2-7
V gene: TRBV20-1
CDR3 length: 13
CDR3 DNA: TGCAGTGCTACGGCGAGGGAGGGGTACGAGCAGTACTTC
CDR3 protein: CSATAREGYEQYF

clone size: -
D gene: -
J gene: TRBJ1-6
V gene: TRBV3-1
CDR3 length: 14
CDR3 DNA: TGTGCCAGCAGCCAAGGACAGTTAAATTCACCCCTCCACTTT
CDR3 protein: CASSQGQLNSPLHF

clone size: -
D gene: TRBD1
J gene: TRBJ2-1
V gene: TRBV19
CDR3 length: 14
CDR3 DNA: TGTGCCAGTAGGGACAGGGCTGGGGACAATGGGCAGTTCTTC
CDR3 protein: CASRDRAGDNGQFF

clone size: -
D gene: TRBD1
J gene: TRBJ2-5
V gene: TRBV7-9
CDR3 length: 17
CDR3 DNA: TGTGCCAGCAGCTTAATTACGGGACAGGGCGAGGGCAATGAGCAGTACTTC
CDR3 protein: CASSLITGQGEGNEQYF

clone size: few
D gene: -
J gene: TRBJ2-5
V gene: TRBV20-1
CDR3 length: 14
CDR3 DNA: TGCAGTGCTAGTGTAGCGCCCCCTTACAATGAGCAGTACTTC
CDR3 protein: CSASVAPPYNEQYF

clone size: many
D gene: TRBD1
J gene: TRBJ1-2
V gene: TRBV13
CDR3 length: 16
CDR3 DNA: TGTGCCAGCAGCTTAAGGACAGGGTCGTTGGTAGATGGCTACACCTTC
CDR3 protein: CASSLRTGSLVDGYTF

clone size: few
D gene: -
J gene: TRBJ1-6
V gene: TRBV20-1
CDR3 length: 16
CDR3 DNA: TGCAGTGCTAGACGGAGGGCAGGCCGTCCTAATTCACCCCTCCACTTT
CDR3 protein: CSARRRAGRPNSPLHF

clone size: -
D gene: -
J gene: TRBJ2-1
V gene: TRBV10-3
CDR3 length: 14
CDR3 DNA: TGTGCCATCACTCCCGGGACACAGAACAATGAGCAGTTCTTC
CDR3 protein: CAITPGTQNNEQFF